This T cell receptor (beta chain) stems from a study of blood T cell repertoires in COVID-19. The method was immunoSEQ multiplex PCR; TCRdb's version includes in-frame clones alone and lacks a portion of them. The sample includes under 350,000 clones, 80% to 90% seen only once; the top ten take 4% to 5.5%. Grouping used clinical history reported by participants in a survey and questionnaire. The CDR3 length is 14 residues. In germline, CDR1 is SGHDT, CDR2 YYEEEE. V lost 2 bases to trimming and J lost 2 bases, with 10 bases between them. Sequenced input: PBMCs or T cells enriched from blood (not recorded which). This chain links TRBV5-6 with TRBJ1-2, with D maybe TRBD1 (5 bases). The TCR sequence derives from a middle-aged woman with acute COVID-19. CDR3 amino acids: CASSFLDRNYGYTF. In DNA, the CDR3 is TGTGCCAGCAGCTTCTTAGACAGAAACTATGGCTACACCTTC.